This T cell receptor beta chain was identified in a study of CD4 T cell repertoires in COVID-19. No culture step preceded sequencing of the ex vivo isolated memory T cells. Produced via immunoSEQ multiplex PCR; TCRdb's table is partial and in-frame only. The data hold several thousand clones, with less than 90% observed a single time. CDR3 length: 12 residues. Germline CDR1 reads SGHTA; CDR2 reads FQGNSA. V was clipped by 5 bases and J by 7 bases; unmatched bases: 4. This TCR derives from a human donor who had COVID-19. This sequence joins TRBV7-2 and TRBJ1-2, with 7 bases that match TRBD1. Sample: effector memory CD4+ T cells from blood, taken before the COVID-19 pandemic. The CDR3 loop is CASSRDRAGYTF. The DNA for the CDR3 is TGTGCCAGCAGCCGCGACAGGGCTGGCTACACCTTC. Drawing the rest from reference TRBV7-2 and TRBJ1-2, the complete variable domain is GAGVSQSPSNKVTEKGKDVELRCDPISGHTALYWYRQSLGQGLEFLIYFQGNSAPDKSGLPSDRFSAERTGGSVSTLTIQRTQQEDSAVYLCASSRDRAGYTFGSGTRLTVV.